The 4 T cell receptor beta chains below were found in one sample sequenced in a study of memory CD4+ T cells and cytomegalovirus serostatus. Some clones are missing from TCRdb's copy, which holds only in-frame ones; the method was immunoSEQ multiplex PCR. Here the sample spans around 40,000 clones, roughly four fifths being singletons. Single viable CD3+CD4+CD8-CD45RO+ cells were sorted as the memory CD4+ T cells. Source material: memory CD4+ T cells from blood. The source is an adult in good health and CMV-seronegative.

The chain joins TRBV6-5 to TRBJ2-2, with D perhaps matching TRBD1 (5 bases). The V end lost 6 bases, the J end lost 0 bases, and 11 bases lay between the germline ends. The germline V gene encodes CDR1 MNHEY and CDR2 SVGAGI. The CDR3 has 15 residues. The CDR3 nucleotides are TGTGCCAGCAGATCGACAGAGGCGAACACCGGGGAGCTGTTTTTT. Protein sequence: CASRSTEANTGELFF.

The CDR3 region is CASSSLRGAYETQYF. The DNA of the CDR3 is TGTGCCAGCAGCTCTCTACGAGGGGCCTATGAGACCCAGTACTTC. The chain combines TRBV7-7 with TRBJ2-5; D may match TRBD1 or TRBD2 (5 bases each). This CDR3 spans 15 amino acids. Germline CDR1 is SSHAT and CDR2 is FNYEAQ (reference sequence). Between the trimmed V and J ends, which lost 4 bases and 5 bases, there was a span of 17 bases.

The V gene is TRBV27, the J gene TRBJ1-1, with 8 bases aligning to TRBD1. J was trimmed by 0 bases and V by 8 bases; bases with no gene match: 14. The CDR3 is made up of 17 amino acids. Germline CDR1 and CDR2: MNHEY and SMNVEV (reference sequence). CDR3 region: CASLGRDRGGLNTEAFF. DNA for the CDR3: TGTGCCAGCTTGGGACGAGACAGGGGCGGCTTGAACACTGAAGCTTTCTTT.

This chain uses TRBV5-6 with TRBJ1-2, with unresolved D. Germline assignment: CDR1 SGHDT and CDR2 YYEEEE. V was pared by 0 bases and J by 6 bases, with 9 bases between. The CDR3 sequence is 13 residues long. CDR3 coding DNA: TGTGCCAGCAGCTTGGACAGAGGAGATGGCTACACCTTC. This translates into CASSLDRGDGYTF.